These T cell receptor beta chains were read from a single sample in a study of T-cell reconstitution after alpha-beta-depleted transplantation in children. TCRdb reprocessed the PCR reads with MiXCR, giving one entry per CDR3 protein. The sample includes nearly 200,000 distinct CDR3 sequences, 6.3% seen only once; the top ten take under 6%. The specimen was PBMCs, collected before TCRalphabeta/CD19-depleted stem cell transplant. Receptor source: a girl less than two years old with combined immunodeficiency, due to receive a stem cell transplant. CDR3s include the opening cysteine and the closing phenylalanine or tryptophan. The order of the fields is J gene, V gene, D gene, clone size, CDR3 protein, CDR3 DNA. A D gene is named only where the DNA matches it firmly. Only part of the rows carry a size: once, few, many, or a class if the clone is expanded.

>TRBJ2-6|TRBV12-3/TRBV12-4|-|-
CASSFPGLQLSGANVLTF
TGTGCCAGCAGTTTCCCGGGACTGCAACTCTCTGGGGCCAACGTCCTGACTTTC
>TRBJ2-1|TRBV29-1|-|many
CSPEFGDEQFF
TGCAGCCCTGAATTCGGGGATGAGCAGTTCTTC
>TRBJ2-1|TRBV28|TRBD2|-
CASTTLHGREALPGEQFF
TGTGCCAGCACTACCCTTCACGGGCGGGAGGCTCTGCCGGGTGAGCAGTTCTTC
>TRBJ1-1|TRBV4-2|-|many
CASSQIGGTANTEAFF
TGTGCCAGCAGCCAAATAGGGGGAACCGCGAACACTGAAGCTTTCTTT
>TRBJ2-7|TRBV2|-|-
CATLRAPPSGEQYF
TGTGCCACCCTCCGGGCGCCCCCCTCTGGCGAGCAGTACTTC
>TRBJ2-1|TRBV4-3|-|-
CASSQVSGPYNEQFF
TGCGCCAGCAGCCAAGTCTCAGGCCCTTACAATGAGCAGTTCTTC
>TRBJ2-7|TRBV12-3/TRBV12-4|TRBD2|many
CASSSRTSGDTYEQYF
TGTGCCAGCAGTTCCCGGACTAGCGGGGATACCTACGAGCAGTACTTC
>TRBJ2-5|TRBV27|TRBD1|many
CASPGQAETQYF
TGTGCCAGCCCGGGACAGGCAGAGACCCAGTACTTC
>TRBJ2-1|TRBV5-1|TRBD2|many
CASSPAGDEQFF
TGCGCCAGCAGCCCGGCGGGGGATGAGCAGTTCTTC
>TRBJ1-5|TRBV19|-|many
CASSPLPGVGNQPQHF
TGTGCCAGTAGTCCACTCCCGGGTGTCGGCAATCAGCCCCAGCATTTT
>TRBJ1-5|TRBV7-3|-|many
CASSLTPGGPQHF
TGTGCCAGCAGCTTAACCCCCGGAGGGCCCCAGCATTTT
>TRBJ2-1|TRBV9|-|-
CASSLAQNNEQFF
TGTGCCAGCAGTCTAGCTCAGAATAATGAGCAGTTCTTC
>TRBJ2-1|TRBV12-3/TRBV12-4|-|many
CASILSRSQDYNEQFF
TGTGCCAGCATCCTTAGCAGGAGTCAGGACTACAATGAGCAGTTCTTC
>TRBJ2-1|TRBV7-9|-|many
CASSSQDPKWSYEQFF
TGTGCCAGCAGCTCCCAGGACCCTAAATGGTCGTATGAGCAGTTCTTC
>TRBJ2-1|TRBV24-1|TRBD2|many
CATSDRTRSAYNEQFF
TGTGCCACCAGTGATAGGACTAGGAGTGCATACAATGAGCAGTTCTTC
>TRBJ2-1|TRBV6-2/TRBV6-3|-|few
CASSTGRNEQFF
TGTGCCAGCAGCACAGGGAGGAATGAGCAGTTCTTC
>TRBJ1-1|TRBV20-1|-|many
CSARRAGSYTEAFF
TGCAGTGCTAGAAGGGCGGGATCGTACACTGAAGCTTTCTTT
>TRBJ1-2|TRBV4-3|-|many
CASRFQGGGHGYTF
TGCGCCAGCAGGTTCCAGGGAGGGGGGCATGGCTACACCTTC
>TRBJ2-5|TRBV4-1|TRBD2|many
CASSQLAGEGETQYF
TGCGCCAGCAGCCAACTAGCGGGGGAAGGAGAGACCCAGTACTTC
>TRBJ2-7|TRBV3-1|-|many
CASSQAGVPSYEQYF
TGTGCCAGCAGCCAAGCAGGAGTTCCCTCCTACGAGCAGTACTTC
>TRBJ2-7|TRBV5-5|-|many
CASSLEGAPYEQYF
TGTGCCAGCAGCTTGGAAGGGGCCCCCTACGAGCAGTACTTC
>TRBJ2-4|TRBV29-1|-|few
CSAQGAKNIQYF
TGCAGCGCCCAGGGCGCCAAAAACATTCAGTACTTC
>TRBJ2-5|TRBV12-3/TRBV12-4|-|many
CASSPQAGELSF
TGTGCCAGCAGCCCCCAAGCAGGCGAGTTATCCTTC
>TRBJ2-5|TRBV24-1|TRBD1|many
CATSAFRGRGETQYF
TGTGCCACCAGTGCCTTCAGGGGGCGCGGGGAGACCCAGTACTTC
>TRBJ2-7|TRBV13|TRBD1|many
CASSLSPGLMQGAKYEQYF
TGTGCCAGCAGCTTATCCCCGGGGTTGATGCAGGGGGCGAAGTACGAGCAGTACTTC
>TRBJ1-1|TRBV7-2|-|many
CASSFWDFGETEAFF
TGTGCCAGCAGCTTCTGGGACTTCGGAGAAACTGAAGCTTTCTTT
>TRBJ2-2|TRBV29-1|TRBD2|many
CSGAGEGTGELFF
TGCAGCGGGGCGGGAGAAGGCACCGGGGAGCTGTTTTTT
>TRBJ2-7|TRBV6-1|TRBD2|few
CASTLYPASGFYEQYF
TGTGCCAGCACCCTGTATCCGGCTAGCGGATTTTACGAGCAGTACTTC
>TRBJ1-1|TRBV5-6|-|few
CASSLGGPRAEAFF
TGTGCCAGCAGCTTGGGAGGGCCGAGGGCTGAAGCTTTCTTT
>TRBJ2-7|TRBV20-1|TRBD2|many
CSARDFGVAGVAVEQYF
TGCAGTGCTAGAGATTTCGGGGTGGCGGGAGTGGCGGTCGAGCAGTACTTC
>TRBJ2-1|TRBV4-2|-|many
CASSLDQSNEQFF
TGTGCCAGCAGCCTTGATCAATCGAATGAGCAGTTCTTC
>TRBJ2-7|TRBV7-9|TRBD1|many
CASSPGQGKIYEQYF
TGTGCCAGCAGCCCGGGACAGGGAAAGATATACGAGCAGTACTTC
>TRBJ1-4|TRBV20-1|-|few
CSVPTETGIGKLFF
TGCAGTGTCCCGACCGAAACAGGGATTGGAAAACTGTTTTTT
>TRBJ1-1|TRBV5-1|TRBD1|many
CASRQDRTVVNTEAFF
TGCGCCAGCAGACAGGACAGGACGGTGGTGAACACTGAAGCTTTCTTT
>TRBJ1-2|TRBV29-1|TRBD1|many
CSVEMDRVYGYTF
TGCAGCGTTGAAATGGACAGGGTCTATGGCTACACCTTC
>TRBJ2-1|TRBV29-1|TRBD2|-
CSCIAGGPYNEQFF
TGCAGCTGTATAGCGGGAGGGCCCTACAATGAGCAGTTCTTC
>TRBJ2-7|TRBV7-6|-|-
CASSPQGPHYEQYF
TGTGCCAGCAGCCCACAAGGGCCCCACTACGAGCAGTACTTC
>TRBJ2-5|TRBV4-2|TRBD2|-
CASSQERLAGGGGETQYF
TGTGCCAGCAGCCAAGAGCGGCTAGCGGGGGGTGGAGGAGAGACCCAGTACTTC
>TRBJ1-2|TRBV20-1|-|many
CSARDLSGAYYGYTF
TGCAGTGCTAGAGATTTATCGGGGGCCTACTATGGCTACACCTTC
>TRBJ2-7|TRBV7-2|-|many
CASSWASKSYEQYF
TGTGCCAGCAGCTGGGCTAGCAAGAGCTACGAGCAGTACTTC
>TRBJ2-3|TRBV5-6|TRBD2|few
CASSLYLWLAVTDTQYF
TGTGCCAGCAGCTTGTACCTATGGCTAGCGGTGACAGATACGCAGTATTTT
>TRBJ2-5|TRBV12-3/TRBV12-4|TRBD2|few
CASSFGGGTFETQYF
TGTGCCAGCAGTTTTGGCGGGGGGACCTTTGAGACCCAGTACTTC
>TRBJ2-7|TRBV6-5|-|few
CASSYFGGPYEQYF
TGTGCCAGCAGTTACTTCGGGGGGCCCTACGAGCAGTACTTC
>TRBJ1-1|TRBV5-1|-|-
CASSLDGFTEAFF
TGCGCCAGCAGCTTGGACGGGTTTACTGAAGCTTTCTTT
>TRBJ2-5|TRBV12-3/TRBV12-4|-|many
CASGGETQYF
TGTGCCAGCGGGGGAGAGACCCAGTACTTC
>TRBJ2-1|TRBV7-2|TRBD2|many
CASSLARLAYYNEQFF
TGTGCCAGCAGCTTAGCTCGACTAGCGTACTACAATGAGCAGTTCTTC
>TRBJ2-7|TRBV27|-|-
CASSLPGNTYEQYF
TGTGCCAGCAGTTTACCCGGGAACACTTACGAGCAGTACTTC
>TRBJ2-7|TRBV7-8|-|many
CASSPLLDRYEQYF
TGTGCCAGCAGCCCCCTGTTGGACAGATACGAGCAGTACTTC
>TRBJ2-5|TRBV20-1|-|many
CSAREDPRETQYF
TGCAGTGCTCGCGAGGACCCTCGGGAGACCCAGTACTTC
>TRBJ1-2|TRBV13|-|many
CASSLGAAANYGYTF
TGTGCCAGCAGCTTAGGAGCAGCTGCTAACTATGGCTACACCTTC
>TRBJ2-5|TRBV12-3/TRBV12-4|-|many
CASSSWGQYQETQYF
TGTGCCAGCAGTTCGTGGGGCCAGTACCAAGAGACCCAGTACTTC